This T cell receptor (beta chain) is drawn from a study of blood T cell repertoires in COVID-19. Overall study context: Both acute and convalescent COVID-19 samples were obtained from the United States, Italy and Spain. T cells, B-cell-depleted T cells, or PBMCs provided the cDNA or gDNA that served as material.

As processed by the authors: Estimation of nucleated cell counts was performed using reference gene primer amplification. Method: immunoSEQ multiplex PCR; TCRdb's copy keeps in-frame clones and lacks some. From that table come the V and J calls and clone size; the DNA was used to work out D and trimming. The data hold approximately 450,000 clones, with about 89% observed a single time. The CDR3 runs to 15 residues. V was shortened by 0 bases and J by 5 bases, with 13 bases between the two germline ends. The germline V gene encodes CDR1 MRHNA and CDR2 SNTAGT. This clone has only one observation. Sequencing used peripheral blood. The chain combines TRBV6-4 with TRBJ2-5; D is uncertain. This TCR derives from a woman between 25 and 40 years old with acute or convalescent COVID-19. This CDR3 reads CASSDSPAPRETQYF. CDR3 coding DNA: TGTGCCAGCAGTGACTCGCCTGCCCCTCGGGAGACCCAGTACTTC.